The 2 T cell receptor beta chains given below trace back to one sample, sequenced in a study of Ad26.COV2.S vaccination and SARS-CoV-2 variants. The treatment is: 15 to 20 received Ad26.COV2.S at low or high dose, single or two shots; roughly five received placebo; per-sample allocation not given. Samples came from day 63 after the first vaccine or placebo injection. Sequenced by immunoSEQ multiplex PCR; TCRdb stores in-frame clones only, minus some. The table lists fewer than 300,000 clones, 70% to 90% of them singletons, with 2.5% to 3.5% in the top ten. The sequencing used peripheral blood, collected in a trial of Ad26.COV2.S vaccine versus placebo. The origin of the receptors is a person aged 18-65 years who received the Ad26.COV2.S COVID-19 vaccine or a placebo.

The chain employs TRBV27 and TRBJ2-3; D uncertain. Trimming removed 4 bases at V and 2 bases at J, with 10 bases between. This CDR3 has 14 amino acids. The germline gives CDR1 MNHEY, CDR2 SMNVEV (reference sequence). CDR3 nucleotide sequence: TGTGCCAGCAGTTCGGCGAGACACACAGATACGCAGTATTTT. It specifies CASSSARHTDTQYF.

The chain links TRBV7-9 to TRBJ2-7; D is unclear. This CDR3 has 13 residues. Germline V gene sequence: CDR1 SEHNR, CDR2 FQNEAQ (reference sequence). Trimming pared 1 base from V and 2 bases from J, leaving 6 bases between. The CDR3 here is CASSLVVPYEQYF. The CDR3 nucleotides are TGTGCCAGCAGCTTAGTTGTTCCCTACGAGCAGTACTTC. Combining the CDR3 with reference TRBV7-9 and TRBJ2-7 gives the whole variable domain DTGVSQNPRHKITKRGQNVTFRCDPISEHNRLYWYRQTLGQGPEFLTYFQNEAQLEKSRLLSDRFSAERPKGSFSTLEIQRTEQGDSAMYLCASSLVVPYEQYFGPGTRLTVT.